This T cell receptor (beta chain) was sequenced in a study of resident and recirculating memory T cells in vitiligo. For the study at large: Whole samples, not sorted cells, were homogenized and used for genomic DNA extraction.

About this clone: Its specificity is not known.

No patient showed confetti depigmentation, a clinical sign of active disease. Only in-frame clones appear in the TCRdb table, and some are missing; sequencing was by immunoSEQ multiplex PCR. Of more than 35,000 clones in the sample, about nine tenths were seen once. General study points: Non-conserved TCRs across sites and patients suggested distinct clones per lesion. No unique dominant TCR clone was found in vitiligo lesions.

Losses at the gene ends were 0 bases for V and 0 bases for J; bases not matched to a gene: 8. The CDR3 sequence is 19 residues long. Germline V gives CDR1 MGHRA, CDR2 YSYEKL. The receptor's source is a male donor with vitiligo. Sequencing was carried out using blood. The chain joins TRBV4-1 to TRBJ2-6, with 7 bases identical to TRBD2. CDR3 DNA: TGCGCCAGCAGCCAAGAAGCGGGACTTACCGCCTCTGGGGCCAACGTCCTGACTTTC. Amino acids: CASSQEAGLTASGANVLTF.